The sample holds one count of the clone carrying this T cell receptor (beta chain). This sample stems from a study of blood T cell repertoires in COVID-19. Study in general: COVID-19 samples collected from the United States, Italy and Spain covered acute and convalescent phases.

This CDR3 comprises 15 residues. Trimming removed 10 bases from V and 6 bases from J; junction bases left unmatched: 9. Germline CDR1 reads MDHEN; CDR2 reads SYDVKM. TCRdb keeps only in-frame clones here, not all; method: immunoSEQ multiplex PCR. The profile shows approximately 240,000 clones, around 82% of them singletons. Specimen: peripheral blood. The sequence derives from a woman over 75 with active or convalescent COVID-19. The chain recombines TRBV28 with TRBJ1-6; 10 bases map to TRBD1. CDR3 sequence reads: CATRDRGISNSPLHF. The CDR3 region has the DNA TGTGCCACCAGGGACAGGGGTATCTCTAATTCACCCCTCCACTTT.